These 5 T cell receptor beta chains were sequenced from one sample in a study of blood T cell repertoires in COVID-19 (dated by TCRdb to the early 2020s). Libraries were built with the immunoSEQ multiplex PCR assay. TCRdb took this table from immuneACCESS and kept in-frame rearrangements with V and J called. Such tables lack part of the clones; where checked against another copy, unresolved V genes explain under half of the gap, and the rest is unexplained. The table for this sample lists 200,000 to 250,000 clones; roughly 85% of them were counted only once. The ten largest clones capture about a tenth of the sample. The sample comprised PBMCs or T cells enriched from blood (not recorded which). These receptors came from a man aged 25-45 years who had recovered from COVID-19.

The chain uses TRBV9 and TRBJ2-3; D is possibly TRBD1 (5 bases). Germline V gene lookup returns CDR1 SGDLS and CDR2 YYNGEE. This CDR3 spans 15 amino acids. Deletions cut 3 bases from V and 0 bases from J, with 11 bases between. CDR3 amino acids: CASSETETSTDTQYF. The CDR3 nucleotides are TGTGCCAGCAGCGAGACAGAAACTAGCACAGATACGCAGTATTTT. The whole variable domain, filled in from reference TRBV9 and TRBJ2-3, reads DSGVTQTPKHLITATGQRVTLRCSPRSGDLSVYWYQQSLDQGLQFLIQYYNGEERAKGNILERFSAQQFPDLHSELNLSSLELGDSALYFCASSETETSTDTQYFGPGTRLTVL.

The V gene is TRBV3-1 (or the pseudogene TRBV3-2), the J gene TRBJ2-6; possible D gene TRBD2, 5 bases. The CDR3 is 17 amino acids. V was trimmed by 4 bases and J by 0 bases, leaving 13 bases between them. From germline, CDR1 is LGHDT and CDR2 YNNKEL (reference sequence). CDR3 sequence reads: CASSPKPAGSGANVLTF. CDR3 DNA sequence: TGTGCCAGCAGCCCCAAGCCGGCGGGCTCTGGGGCCAACGTCCTGACTTTC.

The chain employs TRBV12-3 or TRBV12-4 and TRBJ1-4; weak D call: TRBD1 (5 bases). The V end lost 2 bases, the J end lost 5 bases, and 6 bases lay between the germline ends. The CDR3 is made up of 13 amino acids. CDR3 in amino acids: CASSLTGNEKLFF. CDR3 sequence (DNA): TGTGCCAGCAGTTTAACAGGAAATGAAAAACTGTTTTTT.

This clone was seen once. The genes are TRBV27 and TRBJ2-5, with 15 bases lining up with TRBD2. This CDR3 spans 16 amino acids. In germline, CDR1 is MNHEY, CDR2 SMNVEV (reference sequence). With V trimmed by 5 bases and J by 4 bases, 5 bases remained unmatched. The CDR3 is CASSTGLAGGLETQYF. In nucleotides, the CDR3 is TGTGCCAGCAGTACTGGACTAGCGGGAGGGCTAGAGACCCAGTACTTC.

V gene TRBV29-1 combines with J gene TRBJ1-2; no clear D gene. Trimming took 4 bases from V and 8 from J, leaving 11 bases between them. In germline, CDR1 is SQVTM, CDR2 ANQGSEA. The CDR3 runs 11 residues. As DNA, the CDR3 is TGCAGCGTTGGGTTCGGGGTCGGCTACACCTTC. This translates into CSVGFGVGYTF.